This T cell receptor beta chain originates from a study of blood T cell repertoires in COVID-19. Study-level background: PBMCs, B-cell-depleted T cells, or T cells were the source of the cDNA or gDNA that made up the material.

Seattle patients were enrolled while actively infected and followed longitudinally. Per the study methods: By means of reference gene primer amplification, nucleated cell counts were estimated. This table comes from immunoSEQ multiplex PCR, and its TCRdb copy is limited to in-frame clones, with some not included. For V, J and clone size, that table is used; D and trimming come from the DNA. The table lists fewer than 500,000 clones, 85% to 90% of them singletons. This CDR3 is 17 amino acids long. The J segment lost 4 bases and the V segment lost 0 bases, leaving 11 bases of the junction unmatched. Germline V CDR1 and CDR2: SGDLS, YYNGEE.

This chain uses TRBV9 with TRBJ1-2, with TRBD1 identical over 8 bases. Input material: peripheral blood. This clonotype was obtained from a man aged 18 to 29 with COVID-19, enrolled during active disease. The CDR3 reads CASSVAQRQGIGYGYTF. The CDR3 DNA sequence: TGTGCCAGCAGCGTAGCTCAGAGACAGGGGATTGGCTATGGCTACACCTTC.